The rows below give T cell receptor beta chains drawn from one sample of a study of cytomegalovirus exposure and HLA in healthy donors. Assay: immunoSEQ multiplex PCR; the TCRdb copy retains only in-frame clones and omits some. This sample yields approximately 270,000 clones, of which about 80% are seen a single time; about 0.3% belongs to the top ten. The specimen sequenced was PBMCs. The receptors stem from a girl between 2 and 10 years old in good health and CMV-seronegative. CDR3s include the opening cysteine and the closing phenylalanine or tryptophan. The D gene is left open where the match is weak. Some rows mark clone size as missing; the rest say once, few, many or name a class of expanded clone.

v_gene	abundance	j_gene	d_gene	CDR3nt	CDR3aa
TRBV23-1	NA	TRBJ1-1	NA	TGCGCCAGCAGTCAGGGCAGGTTGAACACTGAAGCTTTCTTT	CASSQGRLNTEAFF
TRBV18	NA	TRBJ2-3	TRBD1	TGTGCCAGCTCACCAATGGACAGGGCGACTAGCACAGATACGCAGTATTTT	CASSPMDRATSTDTQYF
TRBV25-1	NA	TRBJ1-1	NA	TGTGCCAGCACCCCGGGCAGGGTCACTGAAGCTTTCTTT	CASTPGRVTEAFF
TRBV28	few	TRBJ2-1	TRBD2	TGTGCCAGCAGTCCGCCGGGAGGCGAACGGGATGAGCAGTTCTTC	CASSPPGGERDEQFF
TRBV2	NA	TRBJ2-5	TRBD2	TGTGCCAGCAGAAAGGGACTAGAAGAGACCCAGTACTTC	CASRKGLEETQYF
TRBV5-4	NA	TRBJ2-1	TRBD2	TGTGCCAGCAGCTCTCTAGCGGGGGGGCCGAATGAGCAGTTCTTC	CASSSLAGGPNEQFF
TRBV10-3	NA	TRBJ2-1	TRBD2	TGTGCCATCAGCCCCTTTGGCGGGAGGGGTGAGCAGTTCTTC	CAISPFGGRGEQFF
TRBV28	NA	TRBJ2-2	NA	TGTGCCAGCCTCTCTGGGGGCGTGAACACCGGGGAGCTGTTTTTT	CASLSGGVNTGELFF
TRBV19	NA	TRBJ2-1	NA	TGTGCCAGTGGACGCCGTAGCGGCACCTCCTACAATGAGCAGTTCTTC	CASGRRSGTSYNEQFF
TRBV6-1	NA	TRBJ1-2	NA	TGTGCCAGCAGCTTGACAGCTAACTATGGCTACACCTTC	CASSLTANYGYTF
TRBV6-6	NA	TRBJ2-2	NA	TGTGCCAGCAGTTACCTCAACACCGGGGAGCTGTTTTTT	CASSYLNTGELFF
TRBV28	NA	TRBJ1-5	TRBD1	TGTGCCAGCAGGGGACAGACCGACGGAAATCAGCCCCAGCATTTT	CASRGQTDGNQPQHF
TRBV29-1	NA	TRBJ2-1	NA	TGCAGCGTTGAAGGATCCGAACAGAACAATGAGCAGTTCTTC	CSVEGSEQNNEQFF
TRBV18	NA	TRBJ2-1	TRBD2	TGTGCCAGCTCACCACCCCTTTTCTCGCGGGAGGGTGTCTACAATGAGCAGTTCTTC	CASSPPLFSREGVYNEQFF
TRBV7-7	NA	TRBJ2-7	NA	TGTGCCAGCAGCTTAGGGCCCACAGGTAATATGGAGCAGTACTTC	CASSLGPTGNMEQYF
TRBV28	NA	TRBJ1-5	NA	TGTGCCAGCAGTTTATTTTCAGGATATAGCAATCAGCCCCAGCATTTT	CASSLFSGYSNQPQHF
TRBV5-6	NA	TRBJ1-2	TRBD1	TGTGCCAGCAGCTTGAGGACAGGGGATTTTAACTATGGCTACACCTTC	CASSLRTGDFNYGYTF
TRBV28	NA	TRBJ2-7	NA	TGTGCCAGCAGTCAGTACTCCTACGAGCAGTACTTC	CASSQYSYEQYF
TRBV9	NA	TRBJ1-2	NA	TGTGCCAGCAGCGTATCCTCAGGCTATGGCTACACCTTC	CASSVSSGYGYTF
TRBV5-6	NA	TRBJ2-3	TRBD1	TGTGCCAGCAGCCCAGAGACAGGGGCCGGCACAGATACGCAGTATTTT	CASSPETGAGTDTQYF
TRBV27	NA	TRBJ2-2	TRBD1	TGTGCCAGCTTCTCCAGGGACAGGGAGGGACCCGGGGAGCTGTTTTTT	CASFSRDREGPGELFF
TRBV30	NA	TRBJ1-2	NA	TGTGCCTGGAGCGAGGCAGGGTATGGCTACACCTTC	CAWSEAGYGYTF
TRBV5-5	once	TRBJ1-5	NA	TGTGCCAGCAGCAAATCAGGGTACAATCAGCCCCAGCATTTT	CASSKSGYNQPQHF
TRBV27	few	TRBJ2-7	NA	TGTGCCAGCAGTTTCAGCGGTCCGCAGGCCTACGAGCAGTACTTC	CASSFSGPQAYEQYF
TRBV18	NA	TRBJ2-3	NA	TGTGCCAGCTCACCACCGGCTAGCGGCACAGATACGCAGTATTTT	CASSPPASGTDTQYF
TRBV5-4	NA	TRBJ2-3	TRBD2	TGTGCCAGCAGCTTGACTAGCGGGAGAGGGGGCACAGATACGCAGTATTTT	CASSLTSGRGGTDTQYF
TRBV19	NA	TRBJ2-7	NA	TGTGCCAGTAGTTCCGGGACACTGGCCGGGGAGCAGTACTTC	CASSSGTLAGEQYF
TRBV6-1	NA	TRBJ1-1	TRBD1	TGTGCCAGCAGTGTTGACAGGGGAAGGTTGGTCGACACTGAAGCTTTCTTT	CASSVDRGRLVDTEAFF
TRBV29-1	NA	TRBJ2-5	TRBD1	TGCAGCGTAGGAGACAGGGGGTGGGAGACCCAGTACTTC	CSVGDRGWETQYF
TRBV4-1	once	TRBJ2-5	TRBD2	TGCGCCAGCAGCCAAGATTGGAGGGAGGGCCGGGGAGAGACCCAGTACTTC	CASSQDWREGRGETQYF
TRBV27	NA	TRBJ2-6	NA	TGTGCCAGCAGTTTAGCGCCGGGGGCCAACGTCCTGACTTTC	CASSLAPGANVLTF
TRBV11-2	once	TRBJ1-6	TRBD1	TGTGCCAGCAGCGGGGGGACAGGGCCTCTCTCCTATAATTCACCCCTCCACTTT	CASSGGTGPLSYNSPLHF
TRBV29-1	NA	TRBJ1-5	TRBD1	TGCAGCGTTGAAGTGTCGGGGCAGGGGGATCAGCCCCAGCATTTT	CSVEVSGQGDQPQHF
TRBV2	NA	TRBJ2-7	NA	TGTGCCAGCAGTGTGAGGAGGGGCGATCCCGCCTCCTACGAGCAGTACTTC	CASSVRRGDPASYEQYF
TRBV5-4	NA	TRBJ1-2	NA	TGTGCCAGCAGCTGGTCCCAACAGGGACCCTATGGCTACACCTTC	CASSWSQQGPYGYTF
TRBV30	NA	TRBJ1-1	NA	TGTGCCTGTAGGGGCACTGAAGCTTTCTTT	CACRGTEAFF
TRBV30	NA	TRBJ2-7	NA	TGTGCCTGGTCGGGGGATTCCTACGAGCAGTACTTC	CAWSGDSYEQYF
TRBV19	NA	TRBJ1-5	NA	TGTGCCAGTAGTATAGGGCGGTATGCTAGCAATCAGCCCCAGCATTTT	CASSIGRYASNQPQHF
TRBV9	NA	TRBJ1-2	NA	TGTGCCAGCAGCGGGGGTGACAGAGGAGACTATGGCTACACCTTC	CASSGGDRGDYGYTF
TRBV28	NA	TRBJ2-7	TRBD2	TGTGCCAGCAGGTTAGCGGGAGGTTCCGAGCAGTACTTC	CASRLAGGSEQYF
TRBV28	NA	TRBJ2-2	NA	TGTGCCAGCAGTTTTCGGGTCAAGGATTCCGGGGAGCTGTTTTTT	CASSFRVKDSGELFF